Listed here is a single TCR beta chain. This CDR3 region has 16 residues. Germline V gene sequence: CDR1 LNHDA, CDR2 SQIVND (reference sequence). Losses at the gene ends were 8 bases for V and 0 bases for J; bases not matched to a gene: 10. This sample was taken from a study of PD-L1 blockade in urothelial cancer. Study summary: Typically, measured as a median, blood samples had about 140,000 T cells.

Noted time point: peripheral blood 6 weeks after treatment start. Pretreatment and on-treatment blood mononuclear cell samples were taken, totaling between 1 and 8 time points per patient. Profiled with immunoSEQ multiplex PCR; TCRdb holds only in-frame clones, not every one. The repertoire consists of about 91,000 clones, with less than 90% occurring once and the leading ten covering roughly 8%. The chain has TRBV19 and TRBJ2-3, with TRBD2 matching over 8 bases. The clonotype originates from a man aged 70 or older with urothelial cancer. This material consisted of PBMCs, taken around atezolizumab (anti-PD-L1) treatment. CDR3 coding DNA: TGTGCCAGTTCAGGCGGGGGGCACCCTAGCACAGATACGCAGTATTTT. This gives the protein CASSGGGHPSTDTQYF.